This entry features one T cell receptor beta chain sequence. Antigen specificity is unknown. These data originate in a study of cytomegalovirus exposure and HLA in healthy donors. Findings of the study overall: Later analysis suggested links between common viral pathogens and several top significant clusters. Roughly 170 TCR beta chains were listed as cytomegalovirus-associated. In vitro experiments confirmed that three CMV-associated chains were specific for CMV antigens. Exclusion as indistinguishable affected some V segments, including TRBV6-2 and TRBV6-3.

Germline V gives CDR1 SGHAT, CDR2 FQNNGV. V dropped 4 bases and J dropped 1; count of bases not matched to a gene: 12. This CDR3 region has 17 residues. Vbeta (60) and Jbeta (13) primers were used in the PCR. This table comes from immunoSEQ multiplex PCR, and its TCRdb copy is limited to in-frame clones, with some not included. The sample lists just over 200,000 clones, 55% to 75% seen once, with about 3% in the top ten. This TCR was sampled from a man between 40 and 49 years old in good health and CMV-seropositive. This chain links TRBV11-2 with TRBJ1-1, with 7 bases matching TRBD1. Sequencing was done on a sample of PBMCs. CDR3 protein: CASSSPRGRLTNTEAFF. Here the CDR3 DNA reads TGTGCCAGCAGCTCGCCAAGGGGGCGCCTTACGAACACTGAAGCTTTCTTT. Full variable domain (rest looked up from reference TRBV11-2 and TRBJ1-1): EAGVAQSPRYKIIEKRQSVAFWCNPISGHATLYWYQQILGQGPKLLIQFQNNGVVDDSQLPKDRFSAERLKGVDSTLKIQPAKLEDSAVYLCASSSPRGRLTNTEAFFGQGTRLTVV.